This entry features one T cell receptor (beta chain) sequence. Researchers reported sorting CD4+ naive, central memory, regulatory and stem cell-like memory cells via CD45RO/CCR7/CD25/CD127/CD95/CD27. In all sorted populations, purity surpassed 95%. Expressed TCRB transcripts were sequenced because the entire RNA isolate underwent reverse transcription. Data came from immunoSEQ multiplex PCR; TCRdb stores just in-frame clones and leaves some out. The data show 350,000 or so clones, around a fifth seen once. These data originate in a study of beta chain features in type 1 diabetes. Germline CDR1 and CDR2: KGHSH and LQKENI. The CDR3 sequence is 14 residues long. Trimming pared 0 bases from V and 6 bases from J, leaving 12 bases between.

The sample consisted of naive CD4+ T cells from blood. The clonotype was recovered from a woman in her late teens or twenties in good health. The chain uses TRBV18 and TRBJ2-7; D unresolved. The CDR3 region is CASSPPSSRAEQYF. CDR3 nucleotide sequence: TGTGCCAGCTCACCACCGAGCTCTAGAGCCGAGCAGTACTTC.